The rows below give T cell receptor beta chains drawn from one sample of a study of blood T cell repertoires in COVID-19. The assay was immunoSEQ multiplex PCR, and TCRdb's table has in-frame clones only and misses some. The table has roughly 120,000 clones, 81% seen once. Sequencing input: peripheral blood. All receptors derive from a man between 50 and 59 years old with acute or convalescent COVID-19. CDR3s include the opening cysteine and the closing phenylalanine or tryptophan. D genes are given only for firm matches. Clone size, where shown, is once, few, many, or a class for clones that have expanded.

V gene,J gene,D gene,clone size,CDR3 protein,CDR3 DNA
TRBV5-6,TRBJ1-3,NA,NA,CASSLILSGNTIYF,TGTGCCAGCAGCTTGATCCTCTCTGGAAACACCATATATTTT
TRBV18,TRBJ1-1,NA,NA,CASSPNKKNTEAFF,TGTGCCAGCTCACCGAACAAGAAAAACACTGAAGCTTTCTTT
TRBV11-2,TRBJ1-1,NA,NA,CASSWPRGGQNTEAFF,TGTGCCAGCAGCTGGCCGAGGGGAGGACAGAACACTGAAGCTTTCTTT
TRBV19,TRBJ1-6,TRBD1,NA,CASSFVTGGNSPLHF,TGTGCCAGTAGTTTCGTCACAGGGGGCAATTCACCCCTCCACTTT
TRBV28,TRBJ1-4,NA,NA,CASSRPGVDEKLFF,TGTGCCAGCAGCAGACCTGGAGTGGATGAAAAACTGTTTTTT
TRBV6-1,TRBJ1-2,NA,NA,CASSELEEDTF,TGTGCCAGCAGTGAACTCGAGGAGGACACCTTC
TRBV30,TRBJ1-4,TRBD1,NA,CAWSSQGAGEKLFF,TGTGCCTGGAGTTCACAGGGGGCTGGTGAAAAACTGTTTTTT
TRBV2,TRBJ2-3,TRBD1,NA,CASSIQGAGTDTQYF,TGTGCCAGCAGTATACAGGGGGCTGGCACAGATACGCAGTATTTT
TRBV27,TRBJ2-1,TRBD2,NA,CASSLGTSGGALSYNEQFF,TGTGCCAGCAGTCTAGGGACTAGCGGGGGGGCCCTCTCCTACAATGAGCAGTTCTTC
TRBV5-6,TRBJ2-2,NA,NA,CASSFDRNTGELFF,TGCGCCAGCAGCTTTGACAGAAATACCGGGGAGCTGTTTTTT
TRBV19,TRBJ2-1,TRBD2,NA,CASSKAGVPYNEQFF,TGTGCCAGTAGTAAGGCGGGGGTACCCTACAATGAGCAGTTCTTC
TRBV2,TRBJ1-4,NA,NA,CASNAEALEKLFF,TGTGCCAGCAATGCGGAGGCCCTGGAAAAACTGTTTTTT
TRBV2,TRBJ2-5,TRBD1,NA,CASSESGRGLQTQYF,TGTGCCAGCAGTGAAAGTGGCAGGGGGCTCCAGACCCAGTACTTC
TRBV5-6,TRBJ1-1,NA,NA,CASTNTQGEAFF,TGTGCCAGCACCAACACACAGGGTGAAGCTTTCTTT
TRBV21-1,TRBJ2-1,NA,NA,CASSKTRQRYNEQFF,TGTGCCAGCAGCAAAACCCGACAGCGATACAATGAGCAGTTCTTC
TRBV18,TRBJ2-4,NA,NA,CASSPGAKNIQYF,TGTGCCAGCTCCCCGGGGGCCAAAAACATTCAGTACTTC
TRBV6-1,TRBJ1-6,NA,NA,CASSERVNRSPLHF,TGTGCCAGCAGTGAGAGGGTTAATAGATCACCCCTCCACTTT
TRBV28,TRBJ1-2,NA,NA,CASSFLTIYGYTF,TGTGCCAGCAGTTTCCTGACAATTTATGGCTACACCTTC
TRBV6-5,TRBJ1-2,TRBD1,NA,CASSSGQGLYGYTF,TGTGCCAGCAGCTCGGGACAGGGCTTATATGGCTACACCTTC
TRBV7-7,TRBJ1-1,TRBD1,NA,CASSPGQGGEAFF,TGTGCCAGCAGCCCGGGACAGGGGGGTGAAGCTTTCTTT
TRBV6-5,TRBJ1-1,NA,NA,CASSYRRGHLNTEAFF,TGTGCCAGCAGTTACCGCCGAGGCCACTTGAACACTGAAGCTTTCTTT
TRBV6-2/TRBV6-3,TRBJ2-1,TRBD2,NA,CASSGLVVDEQFF,TGTGCCAGCAGTGGACTAGTAGTCGATGAGCAGTTCTTC
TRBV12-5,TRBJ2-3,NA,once,CASGLGQVDTQYF,TGTGCTAGTGGTTTGGGACAGGTTGATACGCAGTATTTT
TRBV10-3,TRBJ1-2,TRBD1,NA,CAIDAKAGTGGGGYTF,TGTGCCATCGACGCCAAAGCCGGGACAGGGGGTGGTGGCTACACCTTC
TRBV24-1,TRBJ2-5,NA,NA,CATSVQGQETQYF,TGTGCCACCAGTGTCCAGGGCCAAGAGACCCAGTACTTC
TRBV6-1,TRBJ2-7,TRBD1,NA,CASSEGRQGYSYEQYF,TGTGCCAGCAGTGAAGGTAGACAGGGGTACTCCTACGAGCAGTACTTC
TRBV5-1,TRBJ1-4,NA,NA,CASSLGGGVNEKLFF,TGCGCCAGCAGCTTGGGAGGAGGGGTAAATGAAAAACTGTTTTTT
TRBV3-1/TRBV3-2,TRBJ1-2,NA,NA,CASSMRGSDYGYTF,TGTGCCAGCAGCATGAGAGGAAGCGACTATGGCTACACCTTC
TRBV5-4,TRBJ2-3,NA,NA,CASSPDREVTQYF,TGTGCCAGCAGCCCCGACAGGGAGGTTACGCAGTATTTT
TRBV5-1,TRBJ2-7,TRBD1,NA,CASSFGDLRQGRSYEQYF,TGCGCCAGCAGCTTCGGAGACCTTCGACAGGGAAGGTCCTACGAGCAGTACTTC
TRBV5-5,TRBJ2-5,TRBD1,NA,CASSQDRVGETQYF,TGTGCCAGCAGCCAGGACAGGGTGGGGGAGACCCAGTACTTC
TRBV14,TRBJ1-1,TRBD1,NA,CASSSDRVFTEAFF,TGTGCCAGCAGCTCAGACAGGGTATTTACTGAAGCTTTCTTT
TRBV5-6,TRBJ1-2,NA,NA,CASTPRGEARIYGYTF,TGTGCCAGCACCCCCCGGGGGGAGGCGCGAATCTATGGCTACACCTTC
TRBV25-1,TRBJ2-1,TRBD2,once,CASMTGGSYNEQFF,TGTGCCAGCATGACGGGAGGCTCCTACAATGAGCAGTTCTTC
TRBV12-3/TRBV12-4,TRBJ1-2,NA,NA,CAISRGVFKGYTF,TGTGCCATCTCGCGGGGGGTGTTTAAGGGCTACACCTTC
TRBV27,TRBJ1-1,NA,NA,CASSLGGGLGTEAFF,TGTGCCAGCAGTTTGGGAGGGGGTTTGGGCACTGAAGCTTTCTTT
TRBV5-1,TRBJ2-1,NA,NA,CASSLGSGSSYNEQFF,TGCGCCAGCAGCTTGGGAAGCGGGTCCTCCTACAATGAGCAGTTCTTC
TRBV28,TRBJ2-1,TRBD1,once,CASSSDRPYNEQFF,TGTGCCAGCAGTTCGGACAGGCCTTACAATGAGCAGTTCTTC
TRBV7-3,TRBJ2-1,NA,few,CASSLGGGNEQFF,TGTGCCAGCAGCTTAGGTGGCGGCAATGAGCAGTTCTTC
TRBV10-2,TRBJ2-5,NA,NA,CASSKEETQYF,TGCGCCAGCAGTAAGGAGGAGACCCAGTACTTC
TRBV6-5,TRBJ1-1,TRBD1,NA,CATAGQTGNTEAFF,TGTGCCACCGCGGGACAGACGGGAAACACTGAAGCTTTCTTT
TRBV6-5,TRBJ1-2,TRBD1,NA,CGFRWPGGYGYTF,TGCGGCTTTCGCTGGCCAGGGGGCTATGGCTACACCTTC
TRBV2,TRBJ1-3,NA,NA,CASSEREAGNTIYF,TGTGCCAGCAGTGAAAGGGAGGCCGGAAACACCATATATTTT
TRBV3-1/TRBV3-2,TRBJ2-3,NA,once,CASSQNRIWDTQYF,TGTGCCAGCAGCCAAAACAGGATTTGGGATACGCAGTATTTT
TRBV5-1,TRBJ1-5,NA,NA,CASSLDPGLGNQPQHF,TGCGCCAGCAGCTTGGACCCGGGTTTGGGCAATCAGCCCCAGCATTTT
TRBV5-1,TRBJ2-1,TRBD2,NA,CASSLSGGAGMDEQFF,TGCGCCAGCAGCCTTAGCGGGGGGGCCGGTATGGATGAGCAGTTCTTC
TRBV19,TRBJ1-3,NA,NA,CASSRDSGNTIYF,TGTGCCAGTAGCCGGGACTCTGGAAACACCATATATTTT
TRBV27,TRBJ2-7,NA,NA,CASSPKEESNEQYF,TGTGCCAGCAGTCCAAAAGAGGAGTCGAACGAGCAGTACTTC